These 2 T cell receptor beta chains came from one sample sequenced in a study of molecular identifiers for immune sequencing clone quantification. TCRdb passed the PCR reads through MiXCR, listing each CDR3 protein once. The sample lists over 600,000 distinct CDR3 sequences, about 20% occurring once. Sequencing was done on a sample of naive CD8+ T cells from blood, with Jurkat cell RNA spiked in. Regarding subset: FACS-sorted CD8+CD4-CCR7+CD45RA+ naive T cells. Source of these receptors: a human donor in good health. Some libraries in this study had Jurkat cell RNA spiked in.

This clonotype was recorded only once. A much larger clonotype is one base distant, so this may be a read error. Likely a read error: the CDR3 ends without its conserved phenylalanine or tryptophan. The chain couples TRBV12-3 or TRBV12-4 to TRBJ2-5; D is undetermined. The CDR3 contains 12 residues. Trimming shortened V by 7 bases and J by 0 bases, and 6 bases separated the two germline ends. CDR3 sequence: CASKGNQETQYL. CDR3 sequence (DNA): TGTGCCAGCAAGGGTAACCAAGAGACCCAGTACCTC.

Details on this clonotype: A clone one base away is much larger, so this may be a read error. The chain employs TRBV4-1 and TRBJ2-1; TRBD2 matches 12 bases. Germline loops: CDR1 MGHRA, CDR2 YSYEKL. The CDR3 runs to 15 residues. CDR3 sequence reads: CASSQRTSGVYEQLF. In DNA, the CDR3 is TGCGCCAGCAGCCAGAGGACTAGCGGGGTCTATGAGCAGCTCTTC.